This entry features one TCR beta chain sequence. The sample originates from a study of blood T cell repertoires in COVID-19. Whole-study context: PBMCs, B-cell-depleted T cells, or T cells provided the cDNA or gDNA that made up the material.

The CDR3 is 17 residues long. The germline gives CDR1 LGHDT, CDR2 YNNKEL (reference sequence). After removal of 2 bases from V and 2 bases from J, the junction contained 9 bases not matched to a gene. Per the original data handling: Cell counts per sample came from amplifying reference gene primers. Generated by immunoSEQ multiplex PCR, the TCRdb table keeps only in-frame clones and is missing some. V and J calls and clone size are given by that table; D and trimming were obtained from the DNA. Found here are 150,000 to 200,000 clones, about four fifths of them singletons; the top ten hold less than 7%.

V and J are TRBV3-1 (or the pseudogene TRBV3-2) and TRBJ2-7, with 10 positions matching TRBD2. Sequencing was carried out using peripheral blood. The source is a woman in her thirties or forties with COVID-19, enrolled during active disease. CDR3 sequence (DNA): TGTGCCAGCAGCCAACGACGACTAGCGGGCGGACCCTACGAGCAGTACTTC. Translated: CASSQRRLAGGPYEQYF.